This TCR beta chain was sequenced during a study of cytomegalovirus exposure and HLA in healthy donors. Across the study: Early on, a data release was issued that held tens of millions of unique TCRs from HLA-typed donors. Notes on the study in general: Most TCR sequences were seen very rarely across donors, but some public TCRs occurred in many. Several of the most significant clusters appeared, in a later analysis, to be linked to common viral pathogens.

Use of 60 Vbeta and 13 Jbeta primers characterized the PCR. Using immunoSEQ multiplex PCR, the repertoire was profiled, and TCRdb retains in-frame clones only, with some absent. The sample contains about 81,000 clones, 70% to 85% of which appear only once. CDR3 length equals 17 residues. With 2 bases clipped from V and 7 bases from J, the junction kept 11 bases outside the gene matches. The V gene's germline CDR1 is LNHDA and CDR2 SQIVND (reference sequence). Concerning this clone: The antigen is undetermined.

Sequenced: PBMCs. This sequence was found in a middle-aged man in good health and CMV-seropositive. The chain recombines TRBV19 with TRBJ2-1; 10 positions match TRBD2. The CDR3 sequence: CASSILYASGRVNEQFF. CDR3 coding DNA: TGTGCCAGTAGTATACTCTATGCGAGCGGGAGGGTGAATGAGCAGTTCTTC.